A selection of T cell receptor beta chains follows, all from one sample in a study of beta chain features in type 1 diabetes. The method was immunoSEQ multiplex PCR; TCRdb's version includes in-frame clones alone and lacks a portion of them. The table has nearly 250,000 clones, 55% to 70% seen once. The sequenced material came from naive CD4+ T cells from blood. The receptors come from a man younger than 40 in good health. The CDR3 runs from the conserved cysteine through the conserved F or W. The order of the fields is J gene, D gene, V gene, clone size, CDR3 DNA, CDR3 protein. D genes are given only for firm matches. The size entry is marked missing in some rows and otherwise reads once, few, many or a size class.

TRBJ2-3,NA,TRBV7-9,few,TGTGCCAGCAGCGGGGACACAGATACGCAGTATTTT,CASSGDTDTQYF
TRBJ2-5,NA,TRBV15,once,TGTGCCACCAGCACCCAAGAGACCCAGTACTTC,CATSTQETQYF
TRBJ2-3,NA,TRBV9,once,TGTGCCAGCAGTCTCCGGACTAGCACAGATACGCAGTATTTT,CASSLRTSTDTQYF
TRBJ2-1,NA,TRBV9,NA,TGTGCCAGCAGCCTCACGACTGTGGCTTATGGTGAGCAGTTCTTC,CASSLTTVAYGEQFF
TRBJ2-7,TRBD2,TRBV6-5,NA,TGTGCCAGCAGTTACGAAGCGGGAGTAAGGAACGAGCAGTACTTC,CASSYEAGVRNEQYF
TRBJ2-1,NA,TRBV2,NA,TGTGCCAGCAGTTTCGAGCGGAGCCATGAGCAGTTCTTC,CASSFERSHEQFF
TRBJ2-5,NA,TRBV5-4,once,TGTGCCAGCAGCTTGAAAGGGGGAGAGACCCAGTACTTC,CASSLKGGETQYF
TRBJ2-7,TRBD1,TRBV25-1,NA,TGTGCCAGCAGTGAATCGGGACAGGGGCGAGGGGACGAGCAGTACTTC,CASSESGQGRGDEQYF
TRBJ2-5,NA,TRBV7-9,NA,TGTGCCAGCAGCTTAACTGGCTACGAGCAGGAGACCCAGTACTTC,CASSLTGYEQETQYF
TRBJ2-7,TRBD1,TRBV29-1,NA,TGCAGCGTCGGACAGGGGGAAGGCTACGAGCAGTACTTC,CSVGQGEGYEQYF
TRBJ1-2,NA,TRBV10-3,few,TGTGCCATCAGTGACATGGTCAGTTCATATGGCTACACCTTC,CAISDMVSSYGYTF
TRBJ2-3,NA,TRBV18,NA,TGTGCCAGCTCACCAAGCGCAGATACGCAGTATTTT,CASSPSADTQYF
TRBJ2-5,TRBD2,TRBV9,NA,TGTGCCAGCAGCGTAGTGGGAGCGGGAGCATTCCAAGAGACCCAGTACTTC,CASSVVGAGAFQETQYF
TRBJ2-1,NA,TRBV5-1,NA,TGCGCCAGCGGGAATATCGGGAATGAGCAGTTCTTC,CASGNIGNEQFF
TRBJ1-1,NA,TRBV25-1,NA,TGTGCCAGCAGTGAATTGGGTAGGGAGAACACTGAAGCTTTCTTT,CASSELGRENTEAFF
TRBJ2-2,NA,TRBV9,NA,TGTGCCAGCAGCCCCCAACCGACCAACACCGGGGAGCTGTTTTTT,CASSPQPTNTGELFF
TRBJ2-5,NA,TRBV30,NA,TGTGCCTGGAGTGCAGGCCGGGAAGAGACCCAGTACTTC,CAWSAGREETQYF
TRBJ2-1,TRBD2,TRBV7-2,NA,TGTGCCAGCAGCTTAGCGCCGGGGGGTGAGCAGTTCTTC,CASSLAPGGEQFF
TRBJ2-7,TRBD1,TRBV7-9,NA,TGTGCCAGCAGCGCAGGGACAGCCGAGCAGTACTTC,CASSAGTAEQYF
TRBJ2-7,NA,TRBV7-9,NA,TGTGCCAGCAGCTTAGCATATCGTGACAGGACCTCCTACGAGCAGTACTTC,CASSLAYRDRTSYEQYF
TRBJ2-3,NA,TRBV4-3,NA,TGCGCCAGCAGCCAAGATCAGGGGCTGAGCACAGATACGCAGTATTTT,CASSQDQGLSTDTQYF
TRBJ2-5,NA,TRBV30,NA,TGTGCCTGGAGTGTAAGGCCCGGGGAGACCCAGTACTTC,CAWSVRPGETQYF
TRBJ2-4,TRBD1,TRBV5-1,NA,TGCGCCAGCAGCGCATCCGGGACAGCAAACATTCAGTACTTC,CASSASGTANIQYF
TRBJ1-1,TRBD1,TRBV29-1,few,TGCAGCTATTCAGGGGGAGTTGGCACTGAAGCTTTCTTT,CSYSGGVGTEAFF
TRBJ2-7,TRBD2,TRBV19,NA,TGTGCCAGTAGTACCATAGCGGGGCCGGCCTACGAGCAGTACTTC,CASSTIAGPAYEQYF
TRBJ2-5,TRBD1,TRBV18,NA,TGTGCCAGCTCACCCCTCCGGGACAGGGCAGAGACCCAGTACTTC,CASSPLRDRAETQYF
TRBJ2-2,NA,TRBV30,NA,TGTGCCTGGGGTCAGGAGTCGGCCGGGGAGCTGTTTTTT,CAWGQESAGELFF
TRBJ2-7,NA,TRBV29-1,NA,TGCAGCGTTGAAAAGGGGGGTAGCGCATACGAGCAGTACTTC,CSVEKGGSAYEQYF
TRBJ1-1,NA,TRBV4-1,NA,TGCGCCAGCAGCCACGGGGCGGAGAACACTGAAGCTTTCTTT,CASSHGAENTEAFF
TRBJ2-1,NA,TRBV15,NA,TGTGCCACCAGCCTTACCACCTCCTACAATGAGCAGTTCTTC,CATSLTTSYNEQFF
TRBJ2-5,NA,TRBV7-9,once,TGTGCCAGCAGCTTAGGATCTCAGACAAAAGAGACCCAGTACTTC,CASSLGSQTKETQYF
TRBJ1-1,NA,TRBV30,NA,TGTGCCTGGAGTGTTTCGGCGAACACTGAAGCTTTCTTT,CAWSVSANTEAFF
TRBJ2-3,NA,TRBV18,NA,TGTGCCAGCTCACCAAGTGGACAGCAGACAGATACGCAGTATTTT,CASSPSGQQTDTQYF
TRBJ2-1,TRBD2,TRBV9,NA,TGTGCCAGCAGCGCTCTTGGGACTAGTTACAATGAGCAGTTCTTC,CASSALGTSYNEQFF
TRBJ1-4,TRBD1,TRBV30,NA,TGTGCCTGTGGGACAGGGGCAGGTGAAAAACTGTTTTTT,CACGTGAGEKLFF
TRBJ2-3,TRBD2,TRBV6-1,NA,TGTGCCAGCAGTACCGGGACTAGCGGGGCTACGCAGTATTTT,CASSTGTSGATQYF
TRBJ2-2,NA,TRBV7-2,NA,TGTGCCAGCAGCGCCCGACCGAACACCGGGGAGCTGTTTTTT,CASSARPNTGELFF
TRBJ2-1,NA,TRBV30,NA,TGTGCCTGGAGTGTCTTTGCTGGGGAGCAGTTCTTC,CAWSVFAGEQFF
TRBJ2-5,TRBD2,TRBV29-1,few,TGCACCGCCTTCACGGGAGGGGAGACCCAGTACTTC,CTAFTGGETQYF
TRBJ2-5,NA,TRBV30,NA,TGTGCCTGGAGTGACCAAGAGACCCAGTACTTC,CAWSDQETQYF
TRBJ2-1,TRBD2,TRBV5-6,NA,TGTGCCAGCAGCTCGGGACTAGCGGGGGTGGGTGAGCAGTTCTTC,CASSSGLAGVGEQFF
TRBJ2-4,TRBD1,TRBV4-3,NA,TGCGCCAGCAGCCAAGATAGCGGACAGGGGTGGACCATTCAGTACTTC,CASSQDSGQGWTIQYF
TRBJ2-3,TRBD2,TRBV30,NA,TGTGCCATCATAGCGGGGATAAATACAGATACGCAGTATTTT,CAIIAGINTDTQYF
TRBJ2-3,NA,TRBV5-1,NA,TGCGCCAGCAGCTTTGGAGATACGCAGTATTTT,CASSFGDTQYF
TRBJ2-7,TRBD1,TRBV29-1,few,TGCAGCGTTGCGGGACAGAACTACGAGCAGTACTTC,CSVAGQNYEQYF
TRBJ2-3,TRBD1,TRBV29-1,NA,TGCAGCATCTCCGGGGACAGGGGATTAGATACGCAGTATTTT,CSISGDRGLDTQYF
TRBJ2-1,NA,TRBV30,NA,TGTGCCTGGAGTGTAAAAGGGGGTAGGGGCAATGAGCAGTTCTTC,CAWSVKGGRGNEQFF
TRBJ2-1,TRBD2,TRBV15,NA,TGTGCCACCAGCCGGGGAGGGGGACTAGAGACCAATGAGCAGTTCTTC,CATSRGGGLETNEQFF
TRBJ2-1,NA,TRBV7-2,NA,TGTGCCAGCAGCTTAGCGGGGCGGGGTCACAATGAGCAGTTCTTC,CASSLAGRGHNEQFF
TRBJ2-5,TRBD1,TRBV9,NA,TGTGCCAGCAGCCCTACCCGACAGGGATTCCAAGAGACCCAGTACTTC,CASSPTRQGFQETQYF
TRBJ1-1,NA,TRBV4-2,few,TGTGCCAGCAGCCAAGATGGGGACACTGAAGCTTTCTTT,CASSQDGDTEAFF
TRBJ1-1,NA,TRBV30,NA,TGTGCCTGGAGTACAGGGCATCAGTCGGGGAACACTGAAGCTTTCTTT,CAWSTGHQSGNTEAFF
TRBJ2-1,NA,TRBV16,NA,TGTGCCAGCACCCCTTACGGGAGCTACAATGAGCAGTTCTTC,CASTPYGSYNEQFF
TRBJ2-4,NA,TRBV28,NA,TGTGCCAGCAGTTTAGGGCTCAACCTAGCCAAAAACATTCAGTACTTC,CASSLGLNLAKNIQYF
TRBJ2-3,NA,TRBV30,NA,TGTGCCTGGAGTACTCTGGGCTACGGTGCAGATACGCAGTATTTT,CAWSTLGYGADTQYF